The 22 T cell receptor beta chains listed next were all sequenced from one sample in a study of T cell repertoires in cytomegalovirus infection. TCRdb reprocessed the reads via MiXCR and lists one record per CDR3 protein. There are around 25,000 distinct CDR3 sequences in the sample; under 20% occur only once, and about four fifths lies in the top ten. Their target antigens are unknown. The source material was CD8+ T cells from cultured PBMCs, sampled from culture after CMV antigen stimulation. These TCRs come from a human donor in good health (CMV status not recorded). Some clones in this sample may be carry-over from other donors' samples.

CDR3 coding DNA: TGTGCCAGCAGTTACGGGAGGGGGCGCGAAAAACTGTTTTTT. Protein sequence: CASSYGRGREKLFF. V is TRBV6-2 or TRBV6-3 and J is TRBJ1-4; 7 bases are a match to TRBD1. Germline V lookup: CDR1 MNHEY, CDR2 SVGEGT. The CDR3 sequence is 14 residues long. After removal of 2 bases from V and 8 bases from J, the junction contained 5 bases not matched to a gene.

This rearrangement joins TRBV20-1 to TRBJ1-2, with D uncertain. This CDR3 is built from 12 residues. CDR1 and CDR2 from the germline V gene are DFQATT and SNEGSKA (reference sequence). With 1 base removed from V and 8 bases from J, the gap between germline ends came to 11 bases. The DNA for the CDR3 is TGCAGTGCTAGAGGGGGTCACGGGGGCTACACCTTC. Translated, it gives CSARGGHGGYTF.

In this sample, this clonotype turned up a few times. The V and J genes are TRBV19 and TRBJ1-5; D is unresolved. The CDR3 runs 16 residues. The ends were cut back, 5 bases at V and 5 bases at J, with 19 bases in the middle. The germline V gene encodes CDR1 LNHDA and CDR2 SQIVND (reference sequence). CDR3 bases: TGTGCCAGTAGTCCCCAGACGGCCCTAGGTTATCAGCCCCAGCATTTT. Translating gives CASSPQTALGYQPQHF.

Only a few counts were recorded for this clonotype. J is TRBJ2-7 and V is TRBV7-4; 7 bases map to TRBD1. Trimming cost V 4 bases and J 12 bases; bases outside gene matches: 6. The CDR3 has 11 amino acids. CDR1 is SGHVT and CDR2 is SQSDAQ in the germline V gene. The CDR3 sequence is CASSSRDRTYF. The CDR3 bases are TGTGCCAGCAGCTCACGGGACAGAACGTACTTC.

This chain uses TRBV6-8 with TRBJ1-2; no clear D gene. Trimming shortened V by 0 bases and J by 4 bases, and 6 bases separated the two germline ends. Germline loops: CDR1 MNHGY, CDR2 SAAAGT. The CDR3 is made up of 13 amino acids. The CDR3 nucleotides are TGTGCCAGCAGTTACTCGACGATCTATGGCTACACCTTC. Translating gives CASSYSTIYGYTF.

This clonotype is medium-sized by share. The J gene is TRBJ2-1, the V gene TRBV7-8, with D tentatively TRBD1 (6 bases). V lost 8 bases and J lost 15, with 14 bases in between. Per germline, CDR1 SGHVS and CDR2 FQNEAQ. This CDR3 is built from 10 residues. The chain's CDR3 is CASGPGHLFF. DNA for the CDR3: TGTGCCAGCGGACCGGGACATTTGTTCTTC.

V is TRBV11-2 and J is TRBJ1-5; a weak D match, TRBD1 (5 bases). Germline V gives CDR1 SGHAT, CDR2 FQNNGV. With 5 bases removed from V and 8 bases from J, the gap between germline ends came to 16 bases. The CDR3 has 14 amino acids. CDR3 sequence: CASSNSGTGEPQHF. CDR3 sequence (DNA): TGTGCCAGCAGCAACTCCGGGACCGGGGAGCCCCAGCATTTT.

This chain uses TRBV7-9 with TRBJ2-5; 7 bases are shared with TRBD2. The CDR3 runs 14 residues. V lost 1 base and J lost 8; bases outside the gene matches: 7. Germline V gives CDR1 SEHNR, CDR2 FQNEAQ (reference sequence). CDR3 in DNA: TGTGCCAGCAGCTTAGATGGGGCTAGCGGCACCCAGTACTTC. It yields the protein CASSLDGASGTQYF.

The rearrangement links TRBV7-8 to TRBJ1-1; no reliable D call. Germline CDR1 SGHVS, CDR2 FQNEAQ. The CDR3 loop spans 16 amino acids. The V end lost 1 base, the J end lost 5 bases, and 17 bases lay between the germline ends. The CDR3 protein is CASSLGWTPYETEAFF. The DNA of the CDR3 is TGTGCCAGCAGCTTAGGGTGGACTCCTTATGAGACTGAAGCTTTCTTT.

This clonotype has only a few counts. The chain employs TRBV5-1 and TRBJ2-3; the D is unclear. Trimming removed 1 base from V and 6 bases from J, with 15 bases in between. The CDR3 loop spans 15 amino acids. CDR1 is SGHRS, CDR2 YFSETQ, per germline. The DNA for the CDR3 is TGCGCCAGCAGCTTGAGGCCTTTAGAGGCGGATACGCAGTATTTT. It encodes CASSLRPLEADTQYF.

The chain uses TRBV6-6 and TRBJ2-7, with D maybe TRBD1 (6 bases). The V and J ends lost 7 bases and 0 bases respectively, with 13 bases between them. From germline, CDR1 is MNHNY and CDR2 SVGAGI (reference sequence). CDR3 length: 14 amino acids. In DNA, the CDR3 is TGTGCCAGCACTATCACAGGGATCTCCTACGAGCAGTACTTC. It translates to CASTITGISYEQYF.

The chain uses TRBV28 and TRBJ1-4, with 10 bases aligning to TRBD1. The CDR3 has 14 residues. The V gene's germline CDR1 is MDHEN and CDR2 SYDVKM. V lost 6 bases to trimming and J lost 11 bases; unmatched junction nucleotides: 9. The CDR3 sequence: CASRGQGPFWKLFF. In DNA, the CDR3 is TGTGCCAGCAGGGGACAGGGGCCCTTTTGGAAACTGTTTTTT.

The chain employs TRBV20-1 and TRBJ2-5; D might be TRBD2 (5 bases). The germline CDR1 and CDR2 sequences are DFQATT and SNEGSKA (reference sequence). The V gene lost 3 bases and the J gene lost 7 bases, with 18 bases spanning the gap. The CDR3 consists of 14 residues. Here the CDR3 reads CSARERATIGTQYF. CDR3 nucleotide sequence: TGCAGTGCTAGGGAAAGGGCGACTATTGGGACCCAGTACTTC.

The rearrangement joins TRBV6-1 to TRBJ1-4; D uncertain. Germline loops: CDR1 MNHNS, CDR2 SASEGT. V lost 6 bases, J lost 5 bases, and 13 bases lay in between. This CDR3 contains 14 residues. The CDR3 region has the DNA TGTGCCAGCAGGGGCAGCGCATACAATGAAAAACTGTTTTTT. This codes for CASRGSAYNEKLFF.

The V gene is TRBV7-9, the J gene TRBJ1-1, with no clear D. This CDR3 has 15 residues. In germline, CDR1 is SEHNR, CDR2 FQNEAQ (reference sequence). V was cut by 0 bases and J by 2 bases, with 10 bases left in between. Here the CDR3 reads CASSLAEGINTEAFF. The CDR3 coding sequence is TGTGCCAGCAGCTTAGCGGAGGGAATAAACACTGAAGCTTTCTTT.

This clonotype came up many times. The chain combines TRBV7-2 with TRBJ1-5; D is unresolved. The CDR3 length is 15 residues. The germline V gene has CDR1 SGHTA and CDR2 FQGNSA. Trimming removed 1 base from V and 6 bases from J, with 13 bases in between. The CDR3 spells CASSLEGIEGQPQHF. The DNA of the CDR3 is TGTGCCAGCAGCTTAGAGGGTATTGAGGGTCAGCCCCAGCATTTT.

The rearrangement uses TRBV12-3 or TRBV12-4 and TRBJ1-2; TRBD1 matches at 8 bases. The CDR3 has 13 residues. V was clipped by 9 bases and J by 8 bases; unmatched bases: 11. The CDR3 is CASVPGQATGYTF. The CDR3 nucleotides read TGTGCCAGTGTACCGGGACAGGCTACAGGCTACACCTTC.

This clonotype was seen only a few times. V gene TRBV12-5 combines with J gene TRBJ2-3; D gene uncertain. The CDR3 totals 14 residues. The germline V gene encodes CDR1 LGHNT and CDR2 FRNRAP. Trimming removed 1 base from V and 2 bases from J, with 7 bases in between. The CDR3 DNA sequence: TGTGCTAGTGGTTTGGGTGAATTCACAGATACGCAGTATTTT. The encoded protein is CASGLGEFTDTQYF.

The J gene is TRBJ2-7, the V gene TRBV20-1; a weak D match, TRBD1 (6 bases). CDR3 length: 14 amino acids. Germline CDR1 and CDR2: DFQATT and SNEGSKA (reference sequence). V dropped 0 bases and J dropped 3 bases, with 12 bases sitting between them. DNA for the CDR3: TGCAGTGCTAGAGATAGGACAGACCTCTACGAGCAGTACTTC. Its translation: CSARDRTDLYEQYF.

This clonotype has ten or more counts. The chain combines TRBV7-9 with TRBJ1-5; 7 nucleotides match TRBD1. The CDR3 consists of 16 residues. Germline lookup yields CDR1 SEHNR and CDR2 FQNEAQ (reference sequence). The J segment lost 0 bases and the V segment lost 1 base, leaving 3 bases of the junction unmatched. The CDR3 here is CASSLGGTVSNQPQHF. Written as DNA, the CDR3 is TGTGCCAGCAGCTTAGGGGGGACAGTTAGCAATCAGCCCCAGCATTTT.

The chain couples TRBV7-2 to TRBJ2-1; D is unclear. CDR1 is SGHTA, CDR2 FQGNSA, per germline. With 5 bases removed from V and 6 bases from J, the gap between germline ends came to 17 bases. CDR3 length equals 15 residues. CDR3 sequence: CASSPRRAHSNEQFF. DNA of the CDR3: TGTGCCAGCAGCCCCAGACGGGCGCATAGCAATGAGCAGTTCTTC.

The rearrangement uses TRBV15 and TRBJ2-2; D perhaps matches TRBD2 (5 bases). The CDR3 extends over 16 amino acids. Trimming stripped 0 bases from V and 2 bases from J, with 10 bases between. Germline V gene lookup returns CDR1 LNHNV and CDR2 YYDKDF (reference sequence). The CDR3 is CATSREASLNTGELFF. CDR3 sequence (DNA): TGTGCCACCAGCAGAGAGGCTAGCCTTAACACCGGGGAGCTGTTTTTT.